This T cell receptor (beta chain) was obtained from a study of blood T cell repertoires in COVID-19. Study details: Spain, Italy and the United States supplied samples that represented acute and convalescent COVID-19.

This clone has only one observation. Original methodology: How many nucleated cells were present was estimated from reference gene primer amplification. The method was immunoSEQ multiplex PCR; TCRdb's version includes in-frame clones alone and lacks a portion of them. V and J calls plus clone size are reproduced from that table; the DNA served to infer D and trimming. Of 25,000 to 35,000 clones in the sample, about 90% were seen once. With 4 bases clipped from V and 3 bases from J, the junction kept 7 bases outside the gene matches. CDR3 length equals 15 residues. Germline-derived CDR1 and CDR2 are LGHNA and YNFKEQ.

The chain recombines TRBV4-2 with TRBJ2-7; 9 nucleotides agree with TRBD1. Source material: peripheral blood. The sequence derives from a human donor with active COVID-19. The donor label of this sample is uncertain. The CDR3 sequence: CASSREGTGNYEQYF. CDR3 coding DNA: TGTGCCAGCAGCCGGGAAGGGACAGGGAACTACGAGCAGTACTTC.